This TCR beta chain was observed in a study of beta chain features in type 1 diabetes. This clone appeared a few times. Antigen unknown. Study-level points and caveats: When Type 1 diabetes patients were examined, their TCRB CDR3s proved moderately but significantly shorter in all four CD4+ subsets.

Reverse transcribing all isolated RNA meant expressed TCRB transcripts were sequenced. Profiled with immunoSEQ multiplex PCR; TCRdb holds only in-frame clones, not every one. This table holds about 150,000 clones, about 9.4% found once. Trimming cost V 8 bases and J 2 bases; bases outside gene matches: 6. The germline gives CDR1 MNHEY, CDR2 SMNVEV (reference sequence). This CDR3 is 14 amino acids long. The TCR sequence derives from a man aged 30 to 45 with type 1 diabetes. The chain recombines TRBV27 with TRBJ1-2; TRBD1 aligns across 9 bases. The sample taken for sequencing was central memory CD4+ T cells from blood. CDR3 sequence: CASGGQGTNYGYTF. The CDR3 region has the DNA TGTGCCAGCGGAGGACAGGGGACCAACTATGGCTACACCTTC.